These 18 T cell receptor beta chains were sequenced from one sample in a study of blood T cells in healthy people across ages. Using a J-beta primer mix together with a sample-barcoded 5' primer, a second PCR was run for about 6 to 12 cycles. One entry per CDR3 protein, called by TCRdb with MiXCR from the 5' RACE reads. The sample has about 1 million distinct CDR3 sequences; less than 50% are singletons. The material sequenced was blood. These receptors were obtained from a woman in her sixties or seventies in good health.

The chain couples TRBV29-1 to TRBJ2-5; TRBD2 aligns across 7 bases. Germline V lookup: CDR1 SQVTM, CDR2 ANQGSEA. This CDR3 spans 14 amino acids. The J segment lost 11 bases and the V segment lost 2 bases, leaving 14 bases of the junction unmatched. The chain's CDR3 is CSVEKAGSGNEQYF. The CDR3 nucleotides are TGCAGCGTTGAAAAAGCGGGATCGGGGAATGAGCAGTACTTC.

CDR3 in DNA: TGTGCCAGCAGCGGGACTAGCGGGAGAGGGGCGCGCACAGATACGCAGTATTTT. Translated, it gives CASSGTSGRGARTDTQYF. The chain couples TRBV2 to TRBJ2-3, with 14 bases fitting TRBD2. Germline V lookup: CDR1 SNHLY, CDR2 FYNNEI. Trimming at V came to 6 bases and at J to 1 base, leaving 9 bases not matched to a gene. The CDR3 runs to 18 residues. The full variable domain, in which reference TRBV2 and TRBJ2-3 provide the parts outside the CDR3, is EPEVTQTPSHQVTQMGQEVILRCVPISNHLYFYWYRQILGQKVEFLVSFYNNEISEKSEIFDDQFSVERPDGSNFTLKIRSTKLEDSAMYFCASSGTSGRGARTDTQYFGPGTRLTVL.

V and J are TRBV20-1 and TRBJ2-7; D is perhaps TRBD2 (5 bases). This CDR3 is 11 amino acids long. The germline V gene has CDR1 DFQATT and CDR2 SNEGSKA (reference sequence). V was clipped by 3 bases and J by 3 bases, with 6 bases between them. The CDR3: CSARTIYEQYF. The CDR3 DNA follows: TGCAGTGCTAGGACTATCTACGAGCAGTACTTC.

The chain joins TRBV20-1 to TRBJ2-5; 9 bases agree with TRBD2. The J call may be faulty, since TRBJ2-7 better matches the DNA end. Germline V CDR1 and CDR2: DFQATT, SNEGSKA (reference sequence). The CDR3 runs 15 residues. CDR3 DNA: TGCAGTGCTAGAGATCAGGGTAGCGGGAGATACGAGCAGTACTTC. Its protein product is CSARDQGSGRYEQYF.

The chain combines TRBV6-2 or TRBV6-3 with TRBJ2-5; the match to TRBD2 covers 7 bases. Germline assignment: CDR1 MNHEY and CDR2 SVGEGT. V lost 0 bases and J lost 11; bases outside the gene matches: 27. The CDR3 is 20 amino acids. The CDR3 DNA reads as TGTGCCAGCAGTTACTCGGAACCTAAAGCGGGACCTGTGTTCTTCAATGAGCAGTACTTC. It yields the protein CASSYSEPKAGPVFFNEQYF.

The V gene is TRBV20-1, the J gene TRBJ1-2; 11 nucleotides agree with TRBD1. Germline lookup yields CDR1 DFQATT and CDR2 SNEGSKA (reference sequence). J was trimmed by 6 bases and V by 6 bases; bases with no gene match: 12. The CDR3 is 15 amino acids. The DNA for the CDR3 is TGCAGTGCAGACTTGACCGGGACAGGGGGAGATGGCTACACCTTC. It specifies CSADLTGTGGDGYTF.

This chain joins TRBV28 and TRBJ2-1; possibly TRBD1 or TRBD2 for D (6 bases each). CDR3 length: 19 residues. The germline CDR1 and CDR2 sequences are MDHEN and SYDVKM. Trimming took 3 bases from V and 2 from J, leaving 23 bases between them. CDR3 amino acids: CASSFINGLGGGPYNEQFF. CDR3 DNA: TGTGCCAGCAGTTTCATTAATGGGCTGGGGGGCGGTCCCTACAATGAGCAGTTCTTC.

This chain connects TRBV20-1 to TRBJ2-3; perhaps TRBD2 as D (6 bases). V dropped 0 bases and J dropped 1 base, with 17 bases sitting between them. Germline CDR1 and CDR2: DFQATT and SNEGSKA (reference sequence). This CDR3 region has 17 residues. The CDR3 DNA sequence: TGCAGTGCTAGAGAGGGGAGGAGTCCCCCCCGCACAGATACGCAGTATTTT. Its protein product is CSAREGRSPPRTDTQYF.

This clonotype was seen a few times. The genes are TRBV29-1 and TRBJ2-1, with TRBD2 as a possible D gene (5 bases). Germline lookup yields CDR1 SQVTM and CDR2 ANQGSEA. V gave up 5 bases and J gave up 6 bases, with 14 bases separating them. This CDR3 comprises 13 residues. The CDR3 here is CSVKRTSRNEQFF. CDR3 bases: TGCAGCGTTAAAAGGACTTCCCGCAATGAGCAGTTCTTC.

The rearrangement uses TRBV28 and TRBJ2-6, with D unclear. V lost 6 bases, J lost 4 bases, and 13 bases lay in between. CDR1 and CDR2 from the germline V gene are MDHEN and SYDVKM. This CDR3 spans 15 amino acids. CDR3 coding DNA: TGTGCCAGCAGCCCCCCGAACCTAGGGGCCAACGTCCTGACTTTC. Its translation is CASSPPNLGANVLTF.

J is TRBJ2-1 and V is TRBV9, with D uncertain. Germline V gene lookup returns CDR1 SGDLS and CDR2 YYNGEE. Deletions cut 0 bases from V and 8 bases from J, with 12 bases between. This CDR3 spans 14 amino acids. CDR3 in amino acids: CASSVGAVVDEQFF. The CDR3, as DNA: TGTGCCAGCAGCGTAGGAGCAGTCGTAGATGAGCAGTTCTTC.

The chain uses TRBV20-1 and TRBJ1-4, with 7 bases aligning to TRBD1. Germline V gene lookup returns CDR1 DFQATT and CDR2 SNEGSKA (reference sequence). The CDR3 runs 13 residues. The J segment lost 6 bases and the V segment lost 5 bases, leaving 6 bases of the junction unmatched. Written as DNA, the CDR3 is TGCAGTGCTCCCGACAGGGTTGATGAAAAACTGTTTTTT. Translating gives CSAPDRVDEKLFF.

The rearrangement links TRBV20-1 to TRBJ1-1; D unclear. Trimming pared 2 bases from V and 0 bases from J, leaving 7 bases between. CDR3 length: 13 residues. Germline-derived CDR1 and CDR2 are DFQATT and SNEGSKA (reference sequence). The CDR3 loop reads CSARRLMNTEAFF. CDR3 nucleotides: TGCAGTGCTAGAAGACTTATGAACACTGAAGCTTTCTTT.

V is TRBV20-1 and J is TRBJ2-7, with D maybe TRBD2 (5 bases). The CDR3 has 16 amino acids. Germline V gene lookup returns CDR1 DFQATT and CDR2 SNEGSKA (reference sequence). V lost 3 bases and J 0 bases, leaving 18 bases between the germline ends. The CDR3 loop reads CSARPLTRSSSYEQYF. The CDR3, as DNA: TGCAGTGCTAGGCCCCTTACTAGGAGTAGCTCCTACGAGCAGTACTTC.

This chain links TRBV4-1 with TRBJ2-2; D may be TRBD1 or TRBD2 (5 bases each). The CDR3 has 15 residues. The V end lost 8 bases, the J end lost 7 bases, and 20 bases lay between the germline ends. The germline V gene has CDR1 MGHRA and CDR2 YSYEKL. CDR3 coding DNA: TGCGCCAGCGGAAGGGGAGATAGCCGCGGCGGGGAGCTGTTTTTT. Translating it yields CASGRGDSRGGELFF.

The chain uses TRBV12-3 or TRBV12-4 and TRBJ2-2; D gene uncertain. V lost 2 bases and J lost 5, with 12 bases in between. The CDR3 is 15 amino acids. CDR3 residues: CASSLKGTGTGELFF. DNA of the CDR3: TGTGCCAGCAGTTTAAAGGGAACCGGGACCGGGGAGCTGTTTTTT.

In its sample, this clonotype was seen a few times. This chain uses TRBV5-1 with TRBJ2-1, with TRBD2 matching 9 bases. V gave up 2 bases and J gave up 1 base; unmatched junction bases: 4. The germline V gene has CDR1 SGHRS and CDR2 YFSETQ. The CDR3 covers 16 residues. As DNA, the CDR3 is TGCGCCAGCAGCTTTAGCGGGAGCCGTTCCTACAATGAGCAGTTCTTC. It codes for CASSFSGSRSYNEQFF.

This clonotype has a handful of counts. The chain uses TRBV20-1 and TRBJ2-4; 11 bases align to TRBD2. CDR1 is DFQATT and CDR2 is SNEGSKA in the germline V gene (reference sequence). This CDR3 has 18 residues. With V trimmed by 5 bases and J by 0 bases, 12 bases remained unmatched. Here the CDR3 DNA reads TGCAGTGCTGAGGTTCTAGCGGGAGGACGACTAGCCAAAAACATTCAGTACTTC. Its protein is CSAEVLAGGRLAKNIQYF.